This entry is about one TCR beta chain. In every patient, relapse followed autologous stem cell transplantation, while exposure to brentuximab vedotin differed. TCRdb keeps only in-frame clones here, not all; method: immunoSEQ multiplex PCR. Here the sample spans around 40,000 clones, approximately 64% being singletons. These data come from a study of PD-1 blockade in classical Hodgkin lymphoma. CDR1 SNHLY and CDR2 FYNNEI come from the germline V gene. The CDR3 is made up of 13 amino acids. The junction had 7 bases not matched to a gene; V was cut back by 8 bases and J by 6 bases. This TCR was sampled from a human donor with classical Hodgkin lymphoma. The input for sequencing was peripheral blood mononuclear cells (PBMCs), taken at baseline. The rearrangement links TRBV2 to TRBJ2-1; 7 positions match TRBD1. The CDR3 DNA reads TGTGCCAGCCCGGGACAGTCATTCAATGAGCAGTTCTTC. It yields the protein CASPGQSFNEQFF. The variable domain in full, with the rest retrieved from reference TRBV2 and TRBJ2-1, is EPEVTQTPSHQVTQMGQEVILRCVPISNHLYFYWYRQILGQKVEFLVSFYNNEISEKSEIFDDQFSVERPDGSNFTLKIRSTKLEDSAMYFCASPGQSFNEQFFGPGTRLTVL.